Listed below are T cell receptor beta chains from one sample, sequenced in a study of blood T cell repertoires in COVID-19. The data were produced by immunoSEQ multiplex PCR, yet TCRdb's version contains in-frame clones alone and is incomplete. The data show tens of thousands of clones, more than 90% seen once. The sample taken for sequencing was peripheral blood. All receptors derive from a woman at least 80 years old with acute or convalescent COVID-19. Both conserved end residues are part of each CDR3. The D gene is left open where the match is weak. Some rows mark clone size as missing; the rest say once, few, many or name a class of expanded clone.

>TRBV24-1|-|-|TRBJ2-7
CATSDLSPPHGPLYEQYF
TGTGCCACCAGTGATTTATCCCCCCCTCATGGGCCCCTCTACGAGCAGTACTTC
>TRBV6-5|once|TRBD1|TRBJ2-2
CASRLQGVNTGELFF
TGTGCCAGCAGACTACAGGGGGTCAACACCGGGGAGCTGTTTTTT
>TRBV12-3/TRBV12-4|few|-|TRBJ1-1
CASSLQVTEAFF
TGTGCCAGCAGTTTGCAGGTCACTGAAGCTTTCTTT
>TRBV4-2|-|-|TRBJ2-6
CASSPFGESGANVLTF
TGTGCCAGCAGCCCCTTCGGGGAATCTGGGGCCAACGTCCTGACTTTC
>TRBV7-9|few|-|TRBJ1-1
CASSSITNTEAFF
TGTGCCAGCAGCTCTATTACGAACACTGAAGCTTTCTTT
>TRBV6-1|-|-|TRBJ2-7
CASSEDYLSSYEQYF
TGTGCCAGCAGTGAAGACTACCTAAGCTCCTACGAGCAGTACTTC
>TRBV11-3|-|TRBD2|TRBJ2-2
CASSPGTSGRMVTGELFF
TGTGCCAGCAGCCCCGGGACTAGCGGGAGGATGGTCACCGGGGAGCTGTTTTTT
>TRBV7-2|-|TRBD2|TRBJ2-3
CASSRTSGNLGDTQYF
TGTGCCAGCAGCAGGACTAGCGGAAACCTGGGGGATACGCAGTATTTT
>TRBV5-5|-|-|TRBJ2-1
CASSLNGYNEQFF
TGTGCCAGCAGCTTGAACGGGTACAATGAGCAGTTCTTC
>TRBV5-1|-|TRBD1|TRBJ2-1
CASSVDRGLHNEQFF
TGCGCCAGCAGTGTGGACAGGGGATTACACAATGAGCAGTTCTTC
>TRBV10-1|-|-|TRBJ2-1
CASSEAGGRRDNEQFF
TGCGCCAGCAGTGAGGCCGGGGGTCGCAGAGACAATGAGCAGTTCTTC
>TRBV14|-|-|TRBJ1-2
CASSQDRGARGYTF
TGTGCCAGCAGCCAAGATCGGGGGGCGAGGGGCTACACCTTC
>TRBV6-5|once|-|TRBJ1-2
CASSPTGPRDYGYTF
TGTGCCAGCAGCCCGACAGGTCCGAGGGATTATGGCTACACCTTC
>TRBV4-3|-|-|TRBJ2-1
CASSLYNEQFF
TGCGCCAGCAGTCTGTACAATGAGCAGTTCTTC
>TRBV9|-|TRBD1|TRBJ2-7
CASSAGDRGAYEQYF
TGTGCCAGCAGCGCAGGGGACAGGGGGGCCTACGAGCAGTACTTC
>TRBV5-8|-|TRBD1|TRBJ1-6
CASSLQGASSYNSPLHF
TGTGCCAGCAGCTTGCAGGGGGCGAGCTCCTATAATTCACCCCTCCACTTT
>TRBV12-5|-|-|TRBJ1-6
CASGLVLGSYNSPLHF
TGTGCTAGTGGTTTGGTACTCGGCTCCTATAATTCACCCCTCCACTTT
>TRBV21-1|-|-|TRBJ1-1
CAITVCRGYTEAFF
TGTGCCATCACGGTGTGCCGCGGGTACACTGAAGCTTTCTTT
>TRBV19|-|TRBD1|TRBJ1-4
CASSPDRGVNEKLFF
TGTGCCAGTAGTCCAGACAGGGGAGTCAATGAAAAACTGTTTTTT
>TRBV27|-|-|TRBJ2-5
CASSLARGETQYF
TGTGCCAGCAGTTTAGCCAGGGGAGAGACCCAGTACTTC
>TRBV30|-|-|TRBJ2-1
CAWSAIYNEQFF
TGTGCCTGGAGTGCAATCTACAATGAGCAGTTCTTC
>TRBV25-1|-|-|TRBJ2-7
CASGVSPSYEQYF
TGTGCCAGCGGAGTGTCGCCCTCCTACGAGCAGTACTTC
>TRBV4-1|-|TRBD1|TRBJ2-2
CASSHRQGDPSSTGELFF
TGCGCCAGCAGCCATAGACAGGGCGACCCCTCGAGCACCGGGGAGCTGTTTTTT
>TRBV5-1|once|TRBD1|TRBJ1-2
CASSWTGQVNSYGYTF
TGCGCCAGCAGCTGGACGGGACAGGTGAACTCCTATGGCTACACCTTC
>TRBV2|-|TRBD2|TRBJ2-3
CASSDLPFTSGGTDTQYF
TGTGCCAGCAGTGACCTACCTTTCACTAGCGGGGGCACAGATACGCAGTATTTT
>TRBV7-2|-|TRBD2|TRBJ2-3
CASSWTIAGGTDTQYF
TGTGCCAGCAGCTGGACGATAGCGGGAGGGACAGATACGCAGTATTTT